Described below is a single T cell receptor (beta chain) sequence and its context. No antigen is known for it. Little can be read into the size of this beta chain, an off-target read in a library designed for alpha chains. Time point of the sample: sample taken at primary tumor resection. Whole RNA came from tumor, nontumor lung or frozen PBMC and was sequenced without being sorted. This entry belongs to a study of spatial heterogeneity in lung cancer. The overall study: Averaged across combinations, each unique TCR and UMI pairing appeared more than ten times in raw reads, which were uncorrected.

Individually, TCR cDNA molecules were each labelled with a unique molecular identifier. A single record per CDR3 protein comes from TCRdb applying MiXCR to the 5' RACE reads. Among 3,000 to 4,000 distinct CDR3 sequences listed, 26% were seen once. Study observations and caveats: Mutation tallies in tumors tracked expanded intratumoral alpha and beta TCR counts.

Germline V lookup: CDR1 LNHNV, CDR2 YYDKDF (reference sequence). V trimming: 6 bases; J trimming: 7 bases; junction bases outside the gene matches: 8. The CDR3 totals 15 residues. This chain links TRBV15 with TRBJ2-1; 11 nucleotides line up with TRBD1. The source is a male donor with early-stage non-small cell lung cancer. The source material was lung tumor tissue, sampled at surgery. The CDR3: CATRVLGTGGNEQFF. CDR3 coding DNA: TGTGCCACCAGGGTACTAGGGACAGGGGGGAATGAGCAGTTCTTC.